These T cell receptor beta chains were read from a single sample in a study of early T cells in non-severe SARS-CoV-2 infection. One entry per CDR3 protein, called by TCRdb with MiXCR from the 5' RACE reads. The sample shows about 83,000 distinct CDR3 sequences, roughly an eighth of them seen only once. Sequencing was done on a sample of whole blood. These receptors were taken from an adult who was a healthcare worker with PCR-confirmed SARS-CoV-2 infection or an uninfected control (not recorded which). Both conserved end residues are part of each CDR3. D genes are given only for firm matches. Expanded clones get a size class; other rows say once, few or many, or leave the size out.

v_call,j_call,d_call,clone_size,cdr3_aa,cdr3_nt
TRBV29-1,TRBJ2-2,.,few,CSVAATGELFF,TGCAGCGTTGCCGCGACCGGGGAGCTGTTTTTT
TRBV7-3,TRBJ2-1,TRBD2,many,CASSLGTRGSHEQFF,TGTGCCAGCAGCCTAGGGACTAGAGGTTCCCATGAGCAGTTCTTC
TRBV20-1,TRBJ1-6,.,few,CSATRTPQGYNSPLHF,TGCAGTGCTACACGGACACCCCAGGGCTATAATTCACCCCTCCACTTT
TRBV6-1,TRBJ1-5,.,few,CASSREGVNQPQHF,TGTGCCAGCAGTCGAGAGGGTGTAAATCAGCCCCAGCATTTT
TRBV3-1,TRBJ2-3,TRBD2,many,CASSQGKRESWNTQYF,TGTGCCAGCAGCCAAGGGAAGCGGGAGAGTTGGAATACGCAGTATTTT
TRBV6-1,TRBJ1-6,.,few,CASRTVTVSGSPLHF,TGTGCCAGCAGAACCGTGACAGTCTCTGGATCACCCCTCCACTTT
TRBV12-3/TRBV12-4,TRBJ2-1,TRBD2,many,CASSHRTSGTVEQFF,TGTGCCAGCAGCCACCGGACTAGCGGGACAGTTGAGCAGTTCTTC
TRBV19,TRBJ2-7,.,few,CASSPHGGANYEQYF,TGTGCCAGTAGTCCCCATGGGGGGGCGAACTACGAGCAGTACTTC
TRBV5-1,TRBJ2-5,.,many,CASSLGLDRQETQYF,TGCGCCAGCAGCTTAGGCCTCGACAGACAAGAGACCCAGTACTTC
TRBV6-1,TRBJ2-3,.,.,CASSKLADTQYF,TGTGCCAGCAGCAAACTAGCAGATACGCAGTATTTT
TRBV12-3/TRBV12-4,TRBJ2-1,.,many,CASSRNYDNEQFF,TGTGCCAGCAGCAGAAACTACGACAATGAGCAGTTCTTC
TRBV6-1,TRBJ2-1,.,few,CASSLGIKQFF,TGTGCCAGCAGCCTCGGGATCAAGCAGTTCTTC